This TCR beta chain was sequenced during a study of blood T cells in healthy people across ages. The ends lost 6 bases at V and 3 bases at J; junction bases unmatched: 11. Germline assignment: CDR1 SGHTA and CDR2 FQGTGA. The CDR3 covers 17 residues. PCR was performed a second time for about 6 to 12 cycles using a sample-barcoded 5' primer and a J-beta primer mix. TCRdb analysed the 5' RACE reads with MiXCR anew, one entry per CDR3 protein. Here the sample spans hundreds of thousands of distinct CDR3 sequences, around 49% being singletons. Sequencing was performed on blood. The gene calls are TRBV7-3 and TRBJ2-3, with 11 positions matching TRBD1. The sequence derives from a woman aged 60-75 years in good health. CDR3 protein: CASSFFPGQGVTDTQYF. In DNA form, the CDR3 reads TGTGCCAGCAGTTTTTTCCCGGGACAGGGGGTGACAGATACGCAGTATTTT.